The present T cell receptor beta chain was sequenced within a study of CD4 T cells in relation to SARS-CoV-2 and coronaviruses. Study context: Of the patients, about 8 were male, 4 female, two Hispanic. Shared crossreactive spike epitopes were mapped to their HLA restriction.

CD4 enrichment then naive enrichment separated naive from memory CD4+ cells. Clones were sequenced by immunoSEQ multiplex PCR, and TCRdb holds only the in-frame ones, with some missing. The sample has approximately 60,000 clones; just over 90% are singletons. About this clone itself: The target antigen is unknown.

Overall study findings and caveats: About 65% of donors had memory CD4+ clonotypes crossrecognizing SARS-CoV-2 and common cold coronavirus spike.

The specimen sequenced was naive CD4+ T cells from PBMCs. The sample's subset: naive CD4+ T cells isolated by negative enrichment. This receptor was taken from an adult with COVID-19.

The CDR3 sequence is CAGQGNLYGYTF. CDR3 bases: TGTGCGGGACAGGGAAACCTCTATGGCTACACCTTC. V is TRBV30 and J is TRBJ1-2, with 9 positions matching TRBD1. The germline V gene encodes CDR1 GTSNPN and CDR2 SVGIG (reference sequence). The CDR3 extends over 12 amino acids.